One TCR beta chain is described in this entry. The antigen remains unidentified. Germline CDR1 GTSNPN, CDR2 SVGIG (reference sequence). V gave up 0 bases and J gave up 0 bases; unmatched junction bases: 9. This CDR3 is 19 amino acids long. This sample is part of a study of shared clonotypes between healthy human individuals. Study at large: CD4 naive and memory got three plates each, CD8 naive two, CD8 memory one.

Regarding the study as a whole: As a rule, naive subsets had a larger estimated richness than memory subsets.

The method was immunoSEQ multiplex PCR; TCRdb's version includes in-frame clones alone and lacks a portion of them. There are a few million clones in the sample; more than 90% occur only once, and roughly 0.15% lies in the top ten. The sequencing input was naive CD4+ T cells sorted from blood. Regarding subset: CD45RA+ positively selected. The receptor comes from a man between 18 and 29 years old in good health. This sequence joins TRBV30 and TRBJ2-1, with TRBD2 identical over 12 bases. This chain's CDR3 is CAWSVGRTSGTSSYNEQFF. The CDR3 region has the DNA TGTGCCTGGAGTGTAGGAAGGACTAGCGGGACGAGCTCCTACAATGAGCAGTTCTTC.